Listed below are T cell receptor beta chains from one sample, sequenced in a study of vaccination and CD4 T cells after COVID-19. Antigens of these TCRs are unknown. TCRdb re-called the PCR reads with MiXCR, one entry per CDR3 protein. The repertoire holds 10,000 to 15,000 distinct CDR3 sequences, 40% to 50% seen once, with around 22% in the top ten. Sequencing was done on a sample of CD4+ T cells from blood, cultured in vitro. The receptors stem from a human donor who had recovered from COVID-19. CDR3s include the opening cysteine and the closing phenylalanine or tryptophan. The D gene is left open where the match is weak. Clone size is given for some rows only: seen once, a few or many times, or a class if the clone is expanded.

v_call,j_call,clone_size,d_call,cdr3_nt,cdr3_aa
TRBV25-1,TRBJ2-3,.,TRBD2,TGTGCCAGCAGCCTAGCGGGGATAGATACGCAGTATTTT,CASSLAGIDTQYF
TRBV20-1,TRBJ2-2,.,.,TGCAGTGCTAGCATCGGGGACCCGAACACCAGGGAGCTGTTTTTT,CSASIGDPNTRELFF
TRBV12-3/TRBV12-4,TRBJ2-3,.,.,TGTGCCAGCAGTTTAGATAGCCTAGGGGAAACAGATACGCAGTATTTT,CASSLDSLGETDTQYF
TRBV28,TRBJ1-5,few,.,TGTGCCAGCAGTTTCGTAGGGACAAAAGATCAGCCCCAGCATTTT,CASSFVGTKDQPQHF
TRBV18,TRBJ2-5,few,TRBD2,TGTGCCAGCTCCTCTTCCCCAGCGGGAGGAGAAGAGACCCAGTACTTC,CASSSSPAGGEETQYF
TRBV24-1,TRBJ1-5,few,TRBD1,TGTGCCACCAGTGACCCGGGACAGGGGGACCAGCCCCAGCATTTT,CATSDPGQGDQPQHF
TRBV11-2,TRBJ1-2,.,.,TGTGCCAGCAGCCGGCGAGACACCCACTATGGCTACACCTTC,CASSRRDTHYGYTF
TRBV28,TRBJ1-1,.,.,TGTGCCAGCAGTCCCAACTGGGGTCTGAATGAAGCTTTCTTT,CASSPNWGLNEAFF
TRBV27,TRBJ2-3,.,.,TGTGCCAGCAGTGGCACAGATACGCAGTGTTTT,CASSGTDTQCF
TRBV6-1,TRBJ2-5,.,.,TGTGCCAGCAGCGATTATCTAGCGACGGAGACCCAGTACTTC,CASSDYLATETQYF
TRBV20-1,TRBJ2-7,.,TRBD2,TGCAGTGCTAGAGATGCTAGCGGGAGTTACTTGTACGAGCAGTACTTC,CSARDASGSYLYEQYF
TRBV6-1,TRBJ2-7,.,.,TGTGCCAGCACCCGACAGGCGGGGTCCTACGAGCAGTACTTC,CASTRQAGSYEQYF
TRBV7-2,TRBJ2-1,few,TRBD2,TGTGCCAGCAGTTTCCAAGCGGGAGGAGGTGAGCAGTTCTTC,CASSFQAGGGEQFF
TRBV12-3/TRBV12-4,TRBJ2-7,.,.,TGTGCCAGCAGCACCCCACCAGGCGAGCAGTACTTC,CASSTPPGEQYF
TRBV28,TRBJ1-2,.,.,TGTGCCAGCAGTCAATCCCCGATTTGGGCTAACTATGGCTACACCTTC,CASSQSPIWANYGYTF
TRBV10-2,TRBJ1-2,.,.,TGCGCCAGCAGTGAGTCGCCCCGGAGCTATGGCTACACCTTC,CASSESPRSYGYTF
TRBV20-1,TRBJ1-1,.,.,TGCAGTGCCGCCTCGGGTGGGAACACTGAAGCTTTCTTT,CSAASGGNTEAFF
TRBV7-3,TRBJ1-1,few,.,TGTGCCAGCAGCTTACAGATGAACACTGAAGCTTTCTTT,CASSLQMNTEAFF
TRBV7-2,TRBJ1-2,few,TRBD1,TGTGCCAGCAGCTCACAGGGGTCGACGGGCAACTATGGCTACACCTTC,CASSSQGSTGNYGYTF
TRBV7-9,TRBJ1-1,few,.,TGTGCCAGCAGCCAATTCTCTGAAGCTTTCTTT,CASSQFSEAFF
TRBV5-5,TRBJ1-6,.,.,TGTGCCAGCAGCTCCCCCGAGGGTCAGACTTATAATTCACCCCTCCACTTT,CASSSPEGQTYNSPLHF
TRBV28,TRBJ1-5,.,TRBD1,TGTGCCAGCAGTCCCTCCGGACAGGCTGCCAATCAGCCCCAGCATTTT,CASSPSGQAANQPQHF
TRBV20-1,TRBJ2-3,once,.,TGCAGTGCTAGCCCCCCAGGCACAGATACGCAGTATTTT,CSASPPGTDTQYF
TRBV24-1,TRBJ1-2,.,.,TGTGCCACCAGTGTTGGCGACCCAACTAACTATGGCGGCTACACCTTC,CATSVGDPTNYGGYTF
TRBV7-2,TRBJ2-6,.,.,TGTGCCAGCAGCTTAGTCTACGGCGCTGGGGCCAACGTCCTGACTTTC,CASSLVYGAGANVLTF
TRBV7-9,TRBJ2-5,.,TRBD1,TGTGCCAGCAGCCTAAATACAGGGGCGCCTCAAGAGACCCAGTACTTC,CASSLNTGAPQETQYF
TRBV11-1,TRBJ1-1,few,TRBD1,TGTGCCAGCAGCAGGAGACAGGGCCGCGGGGGAGCTTTCTTT,CASSRRQGRGGAFF
TRBV2,TRBJ1-2,.,TRBD1,TGTGCCAGCAGCGCACAGACAGGGTCAGTCTATGGCTACACCTTC,CASSAQTGSVYGYTF
TRBV4-2,TRBJ2-3,few,.,TGTGCCAGCAGCCGTCTCTTTAGTGGAACAGATACGCAGTATTTT,CASSRLFSGTDTQYF
TRBV19,TRBJ2-3,.,.,TGTGCCAGTAGTGATGGAGGCCCAGATACGCAGTATTTT,CASSDGGPDTQYF
TRBV12-5,TRBJ2-3,.,.,TGTGCTAGTGGTTTGAGTCCCAGCACAGATACGCAGTATTTT,CASGLSPSTDTQYF
TRBV27,TRBJ2-7,.,.,TGTGCCAGCAGAGCCCCTTACCGGGACGACTACGAGCAGTACTTC,CASRAPYRDDYEQYF
TRBV20-1,TRBJ2-2,.,.,TGCAGTGTCGAAGGTAGCCGGAACACCGGGGAGCTGTTTTTT,CSVEGSRNTGELFF
TRBV20-1,TRBJ2-1,.,TRBD2,TGCAGTGCTGCTCTAGCGGGAGGCTTCAATGAGCAGTTCTTC,CSAALAGGFNEQFF
TRBV2,TRBJ2-2,.,TRBD2,TGTGCCAGCAGTGACTATCCAGCGGGAGACCCAACCGGGGAGCTGTTTTTT,CASSDYPAGDPTGELFF
TRBV20-1,TRBJ2-1,few,TRBD1,TGCAGTGGTACCGGGACAGGGGGTGTGAACAATGAGCAGTTCTTC,CSGTGTGGVNNEQFF
TRBV6-1,TRBJ1-6,.,TRBD1,TGTGCCAGCAGAGAACAGGGGGATTCTAACAGTTCACCCCTCCACTTT,CASREQGDSNSSPLHF
TRBV19,TRBJ2-7,.,TRBD1,TGTGCCAGTAGTATATCGGGGACAGGATCCTTATACGAGCAGTACTTC,CASSISGTGSLYEQYF
TRBV11-3,TRBJ2-7,.,.,TGTGCCAGCAGCCCCCCTGACGGGGGGCTGTACGAGCAGTACTTC,CASSPPDGGLYEQYF
TRBV18,TRBJ1-2,.,TRBD1,TGTGCCAGCTCACCAATGGACAGGGGGATTGGCTATGGCTACACCTTC,CASSPMDRGIGYGYTF
TRBV7-9,TRBJ1-2,.,.,TGTGCCAGCAGTCTCAGGGACGGGCGAAGCTACACCTTC,CASSLRDGRSYTF
TRBV7-2,TRBJ2-5,few,TRBD2,TGTGCCAGCAGCTTGAGGTGGGAGGGGGAGACCCAGTACTTC,CASSLRWEGETQYF
TRBV20-1,TRBJ1-1,.,.,TGCAGTGCTAGAGTAAGGGGAGGGACTGAAGCTTTCTTT,CSARVRGGTEAFF
TRBV7-9,TRBJ1-4,.,.,TGTGCCAGCAGCTCTGACAGGAATGAAAAACTGTTTTTT,CASSSDRNEKLFF
TRBV20-1,TRBJ1-5,.,.,TGCAGTGCTAGAGATCTATCCGGACGCAATCAGCCCCAGCATTTT,CSARDLSGRNQPQHF